This T cell receptor beta chain was sequenced in a study of OX40 agonist ivuxolimab in advanced cancers. At the level of the study: Patients in the trial were receiving intravenous ivuxolimab every 2 weeks, at doses of 0.01 to 10 mg/kg.

V was pared by 4 bases and J by 3 bases, with 4 bases of the junction left unmatched. The CDR3 has 15 amino acids. Germline values: CDR1 SGHDN, CDR2 FVKESK. Study-wide points: Averaged across samples, CD8+ T cells carried more expanded clones than CD4+ did. There was clonal expansion of CD4+ and CD8+ blood T cells by week 6 at 0.1 to 3.0 mg/kg.

TCRdb's copy holds only in-frame clones and misses some; the assay was immunoSEQ multiplex PCR. The sample contains around 85,000 clones, 91% of which appear only once. A note on this clone: Antigen unknown.

The TCR comes from an adult with an advanced solid tumor such as melanoma, head and neck, liver or kidney cancer. The rearrangement joins TRBV14 to TRBJ1-5; 9 bases line up with TRBD1. The material was CD4+ or CD8+ T cells sorted from blood, obtained in a trial of the OX40 agonist ivuxolimab. The CDR3 here is CASSPGQGINQPQHF. CDR3 sequence (DNA): TGTGCCAGCAGCCCGGGACAGGGTATCAATCAGCCCCAGCATTTT.